Listed here are 28 T cell receptor beta chains from one sample, sequenced in a study of T cells in women clearing cervical HPV infection. Produced via immunoSEQ multiplex PCR; TCRdb's table is partial and in-frame only. Its table records 35,000 to 45,000 clones. Sequences were obtained from blood buffy coat. The origin of the receptors is a woman aged 18 to 69 with a cervical HPV16 infection that either progressed to CIN3+ or cleared (not recorded which).

Remarks on this clone: Sequencing ends 3 residues short of the CDR3 end; the germline J gene provides the rest. V is TRBV2 and J is TRBJ2-7; D is ambiguous. Trimming stripped 4 bases from V and 2 bases from J, with 9 bases between. Germline V CDR1 and CDR2: SNHLY, FYNNEI. The CDR3 is 13 amino acids. CDR3 amino acids: CASSVARTYEQYF. The sequenced CDR3 bases are TGTGCCAGCAGTGTTGCCAGGACCTACGAG.

About this clone itself: The CDR3 extends 3 residues past the end of the read, so its final part is completed from the germline J gene. The gene calls are TRBV20-1 and TRBJ2-2; TRBD1 matches 8 bases. The germline gives CDR1 DFQATT, CDR2 SNEGSKA (reference sequence). The CDR3 loop spans 16 amino acids. V shed 0 bases and J 6 bases; nucleotides not matched to a gene: 9. The sequenced CDR3 bases are TGCAGTGCTAGAGATGGGAGACAGGGGATGGCCGGGGAG. Its protein is CSARDGRQGMAGE. The full CDR3 protein is CSARDGRQGMAGELFF.

With respect to this clone: Read sequence stops 3 residues before the CDR3 end, and the germline J gene provides the missing end. The V gene is TRBV19, the J gene TRBJ2-7; possibly TRBD2 for D (5 bases). Germline V gives CDR1 LNHDA, CDR2 SQIVND (reference sequence). CDR3 length: 14 amino acids. V lost 3 bases to trimming and J lost 1 base, with 10 bases between them. The CDR3 loop is CASSIYGVSYEQYF. The part of the CDR3 DNA that was read is TGTGCCAGTAGTATTTACGGGGTATCCTACGAG. Filled out from reference TRBV19 and TRBJ2-7, the complete variable domain reads DGGITQSPKYLFRKEGQNVTLSCEQNLNHDAMYWYRQDPGQGLRLIYYSQIVNDFQKGDIAEGYSVSREKKESFPLTVTSAQKNPTAFYLCASSIYGVSYEQYFGPGTRLTVT.

With regard to this clone: The read comes to an end 3 residues before the CDR3 does, leaving the germline J gene to fill in the end. J is TRBJ2-2 and V is TRBV6-2 or TRBV6-3; the D is unclear. V lost 2 bases and J lost 0, with 7 bases in between. The CDR3 has 15 amino acids. Germline V gives CDR1 MNHEY, CDR2 SVGEGT. CDR3 sequence: CASSYGTTNTGELFF. Partial CDR3 DNA: TGTGCCAGCAGTTACGGTACTACGAACACCGGGGAG.

In regard to this clone: The read terminates 3 residues ahead of where the CDR3 ends, so the germline J gene completes it. This chain connects TRBV28 to TRBJ2-7, with D maybe TRBD2 (6 bases). Germline values: CDR1 MDHEN, CDR2 SYDVKM. Between the trimmed V and J ends, which lost 5 bases and 2 bases, there was a span of 19 bases. This CDR3 is built from 16 residues. The sequenced part of the CDR3 DNA is TGTGCCAGCAGTACTGAAGCGGGTAGAGCCCCCTACGAG. This sequence encodes CASSTEAGRAPYE. The complete CDR3 protein is CASSTEAGRAPYEQYF.

With regard to this clone: The read finishes 3 residues shy of the CDR3 end, and the germline J gene is used to complete it. The gene calls are TRBV7-2 and TRBJ2-3, with D possibly matching TRBD2 (6 bases). Germline lookup yields CDR1 SGHTA and CDR2 FQGNSA. The V gene lost 3 bases and the J gene lost 4 bases, with 11 bases spanning the gap. The CDR3 is made up of 14 amino acids. The part of the CDR3 DNA that was read is TGTGCCAGCAGCTTCGGGTTAGCGGCAGATACG. As protein: CASSFGLAADT. The whole CDR3 sequence reads CASSFGLAADTQYF.

About this clone: Read sequence stops 3 residues before the CDR3 end, and the germline J gene provides the missing end. The V call is TRBV19, the J call TRBJ2-3, with TRBD2 matching 8 bases. CDR3 length: 12 residues. Germline values: CDR1 LNHDA, CDR2 SQIVND (reference sequence). CDR3 DNA, as far as it was read: TGTGCCAGTAGCCTTGGACTAGCAGCG. Amino acid sequence: CASSLGLAA. The CDR3, in full, reads CASSLGLAAQYF.

A remark on this clone: The read gets to within 3 residues of the CDR3 end, and the germline J gene fills in the rest. The genes are TRBV14 and TRBJ2-7; tentatively, D is TRBD2 (6 bases). Germline loops: CDR1 SGHDN, CDR2 FVKESK. This CDR3 has 15 amino acids. V was clipped by 4 bases and J by 2 bases, with 15 bases between them. The CDR3 is CASSPTRGTPYEQYF. CDR3 bases read: TGTGCCAGCAGCCCGACGCGGGGTACCCCCTACGAG.

CDR3 DNA, as far as it was read: TGTGCCAGTAGTATTTACGGTTCTGGAAACACC. This codes for CASSIYGSGNT. The full CDR3 sequence reads CASSIYGSGNTIYF. The J gene is TRBJ1-3, the V gene TRBV19; D remains ambiguous. The sequenced fragment ends 3 residues before the CDR3 boundary, so the rest is inferred from the germline J gene. Per germline, CDR1 LNHDA and CDR2 SQIVND (reference sequence). The CDR3 covers 14 residues. The V end was cut by 3 bases, the J end by 1 base, with 7 bases between. Looking up the rest from reference TRBV19 and TRBJ1-3 gives the full variable domain: DGGITQSPKYLFRKEGQNVTLSCEQNLNHDAMYWYRQDPGQGLRLIYYSQIVNDFQKGDIAEGYSVSREKKESFPLTVTSAQKNPTAFYLCASSIYGSGNTIYFGEGSWLTVV.

On this clone: The CDR3 is cut off 3 residues early in the read; its end comes from the germline J gene. The genes are TRBV11-3 and TRBJ2-1; 7 bases align to TRBD1. This CDR3 has 15 amino acids. The V segment lost 1 base and the J segment 2 bases; nucleotides outside the gene matches: 2. Germline V gene data show CDR1 as SGHNT and CDR2 as YENEEA. Incomplete CDR3 DNA: TGTGCCAGCAGCTTAGTGGGACAGACCTACAATGAG. Encoded protein: CASSLVGQTYNE. The full-length CDR3 reads as CASSLVGQTYNEQFF.

With regard to this clone: The CDR3 end lies 3 residues beyond the end of the read and is filled in from the germline J gene. Other DNA sequences in this specimen translate into the identical CDR3. The rearrangement links TRBV7-2 to TRBJ1-3; D is unclear. Germline V gene lookup returns CDR1 SGHTA and CDR2 FQGNSA. Trimming pared 5 bases from V and 4 bases from J, leaving 12 bases between. The CDR3 loop spans 14 amino acids. CDR3 protein: CASSLDYSGNTIYF. Incomplete CDR3 DNA: TGTGCCAGCAGCCTCGACTACTCCGGAAACACC.

As concerns this clone: The read comes to an end 3 residues before the CDR3 does, leaving the germline J gene to fill in the end. The chain has TRBV19 and TRBJ2-7; D may correspond to TRBD1 or TRBD2 (5 bases each). From germline, CDR1 is LNHDA and CDR2 SQIVND (reference sequence). V was pared by 2 bases and J by 3 bases, with 17 bases between. This CDR3 has 16 residues. CDR3 amino acids: CASSIWGRKRDYEQYF. The covered CDR3 bases are TGTGCCAGTAGTATATGGGGCAGAAAACGGGACTACGAG.

Concerning this clone itself: The DNA ends 3 residues before the CDR3 does, and the rest of the CDR3 is filled in from the germline J gene. This chain joins TRBV7-2 and TRBJ2-1, with 7 bases fitting TRBD2. J lost 8 bases, V lost 1 base, and 8 bases had no gene match. Germline CDR1 reads SGHTA; CDR2 reads FQGNSA. CDR3 length equals 15 residues. The CDR3: CASSLGPGRGDEQFF. The covered CDR3 bases are TGTGCCAGCAGCTTAGGACCGGGACGGGGGGATGAG. The full variable domain, in which reference TRBV7-2 and TRBJ2-1 provide the parts outside the CDR3, is GAGVSQSPSNKVTEKGKDVELRCDPISGHTALYWYRQSLGQGLEFLIYFQGNSAPDKSGLPSDRFSAERTGGSVSTLTIQRTQQEDSAVYLCASSLGPGRGDEQFFGPGTRLTVL.

As regards this clone: The read comes to an end 3 residues before the CDR3 does, leaving the germline J gene to fill in the end. The chain employs TRBV18 and TRBJ1-5, with D perhaps matching TRBD1 (5 bases). Germline V lookup: CDR1 KGHSH, CDR2 LQKENI. CDR3 size: 16 residues. CDR3 DNA (partial): TGTGCCAGCTCACCCTCGGTAGCCTTAACAGGAGATCCC. The encoded protein is CASSPSVALTGDP. The CDR3 in its entirety is CASSPSVALTGDPQHF.

About this clone: The read ends 3 residues before the CDR3 terminus; that terminus is restored from the germline J gene. The V and J genes are TRBV28 and TRBJ2-1, with D possibly being TRBD2 (6 bases). The length of the CDR3 is 13 residues. The V end lost 3 bases, the J end lost 4 bases, and 7 bases lay between the germline ends. CDR1 is MDHEN, CDR2 SYDVKM, per germline. Incomplete CDR3 DNA: TGTGCCAGCAGTTTCGGACTATACAATGAG. Amino acid sequence: CASSFGLYNE. From start to end, the CDR3 is CASSFGLYNEQFF. Complete variable domain (other parts from reference TRBV28 and TRBJ2-1): DVKVTQSSRYLVKRTGEKVFLECVQDMDHENMFWYRQDPGLGLRLIYFSYDVKMKEKGDIPEGYSVSREKKERFSLILESASTNQTSMYLCASSFGLYNEQFFGPGTRLTVL.

On this clone itself: The read stops 3 residues short of the end of the CDR3; the missing end is completed from the germline J gene. The chain uses TRBV20-1 and TRBJ1-1; tentative D call: TRBD1 (6 bases). The CDR3 is 15 residues long. CDR1 is DFQATT, CDR2 SNEGSKA, per germline (reference sequence). Between the trimmed V and J ends, which lost 2 bases and 2 bases, there was a span of 15 bases. Incomplete CDR3 DNA: TGCAGTGCTAGAAAGGGGGGGCTCCGAAACACTGAA. Residues: CSARKGGLRNTE. The complete CDR3 reads CSARKGGLRNTEAFF.

On this clone: The read terminates 3 residues ahead of where the CDR3 ends, so the germline J gene completes it. The chain joins TRBV30 to TRBJ2-1, with 7 bases fitting TRBD2. CDR1 is GTSNPN and CDR2 is SVGIG in the germline V gene (reference sequence). This CDR3 comprises 12 residues. V was pared by 3 bases and J by 6 bases, with 2 bases of the junction left unmatched. The CDR3 spells CAWRTSPNEQFF. Incomplete CDR3 DNA: TGTGCCTGGAGGACTAGCCCCAATGAG.

A note on this clone: Coverage ceases 3 residues before the CDR3 finishes, and the germline J gene fills in the end. This rearrangement joins TRBV18 to TRBJ1-2; the D is unclear. The CDR3 contains 13 residues. Germline V gives CDR1 KGHSH, CDR2 LQKENI. CDR3 bases read: TGTGCCAGCTCACCACGGCGGTTAGATGAC. This sequence encodes CASSPRRLDD. From start to end, the CDR3 is CASSPRRLDDYTF.

About this clone: The read terminates 3 residues before the CDR3 end, so the remaining end is supplied by the germline J gene. The rearrangement links TRBV10-3 to TRBJ2-5; D call uncertain. The V gene lost 2 bases and the J gene lost 3 bases, with 10 bases spanning the gap. Germline values: CDR1 ENHRY, CDR2 SYGVKD. CDR3 length equals 14 residues. The CDR3 bases that were read are TGTGCCATCAGTGAGCCAGGTCGTAAAGAGACC. This encodes CAISEPGRKET. The entire CDR3 protein is CAISEPGRKETQYF.

Comment on this clone: The read ends 3 residues before the CDR3 terminus; that terminus is restored from the germline J gene. This chain joins TRBV9 and TRBJ2-3; D gene ambiguous. Germline-derived CDR1 and CDR2 are SGDLS and YYNGEE. Trimming left V 4 bases short and J 6 bases short, with 6 bases between. This CDR3 is 11 amino acids long. This CDR3 reads CASSPQDTQYF. Incomplete CDR3 DNA: TGTGCCAGCAGCCCTCAGGATACG.

As to this clone: The CDR3 end falls 3 residues outside the read, so it is completed with the germline J gene. The V and J genes are TRBV7-9 and TRBJ1-1; D is unresolved. CDR1 SEHNR and CDR2 FQNEAQ come from the germline V gene (reference sequence). CDR3 length: 15 residues. The sequenced CDR3 bases are TGTGCCAGCAGCTTAGTGGCGGGCGCGGAGCTAGAA. It translates to CASSLVAGAELE. The complete CDR3 reads CASSLVAGAELEAFF.

In the case of this clone: The read gets to within 3 residues of the CDR3 end, and the germline J gene fills in the rest. The chain links TRBV30 to TRBJ1-5, with D possibly matching TRBD1 (5 bases). Germline CDR1 reads GTSNPN; CDR2 reads SVGIG (reference sequence). V was shortened by 2 bases and J by 3 bases, with 11 bases between the two germline ends. This CDR3 has 14 residues. The CDR3 bases that were read are TGTGCCTGGAGTTGGCAGGGACTCAATCAGCCC. This encodes CAWSWQGLNQP. The full CDR3 protein is CAWSWQGLNQPQHF.

On this clone itself: The read finishes 3 residues shy of the CDR3 end, and the germline J gene is used to complete it. The chain combines TRBV7-3 with TRBJ1-1; D uncertain. The germline gives CDR1 SGHTA, CDR2 FQGTGA. Trimming took 5 bases from V and 0 from J, leaving 7 bases between them. The CDR3 loop spans 13 amino acids. The covered CDR3 bases are TGTGCCAGCAGCGCGGGTCTGAACACTGAA. The encoded protein is CASSAGLNTE. The whole CDR3 sequence reads CASSAGLNTEAFF.

As for this clone: The read is 3 residues too short to cover the CDR3 end, so that end is filled in from the germline J gene. The chain combines TRBV19 with TRBJ2-3; 12 bases line up with TRBD2. The CDR3 covers 15 residues. Germline V gene lookup returns CDR1 LNHDA and CDR2 SQIVND (reference sequence). V was clipped by 4 bases and J by 8 bases; unmatched bases: 7. The CDR3 bases that were read are TGTGCCAGTAGTAGTAGACTAGCGGGAGACCGTACG. It yields the protein CASSSRLAGDRT. The complete CDR3 protein is CASSSRLAGDRTQYF.

Notes on this clone: Read sequence stops 3 residues before the CDR3 end, and the germline J gene provides the missing end. The gene calls are TRBV7-2 and TRBJ2-7; D might be TRBD2 (6 bases). Trimming removed 1 base from V and 4 bases from J, with 11 bases in between. Germline V CDR1 and CDR2: SGHTA, FQGNSA. This CDR3 spans 14 amino acids. CDR3 DNA, as far as it was read: TGTGCCAGCAGCTTAGTCCAGGGAGGATACGAG. Translating gives CASSLVQGGYE. The CDR3 reads in full as CASSLVQGGYEQYF.

Concerning this clone: The CDR3 end is not reached by the read, which stops 3 residues before it; the germline J gene fills it in. This chain joins TRBV19 and TRBJ1-1; tentative D call: TRBD1 (5 bases). Looked up from germline, CDR1 is LNHDA and CDR2 is SQIVND (reference sequence). The CDR3 has 17 amino acids. Between the trimmed V and J ends, which lost 5 bases and 0 bases, there was a span of 19 bases. The CDR3 sequence is CASSRQGVPTVNTEAFF. The CDR3 DNA, read in part, is TGTGCCAGTAGTCGTCAAGGGGTCCCTACTGTGAACACTGAA.

CDR3 amino acids: CASSAQTRVNEQFF. The covered CDR3 bases are TGTGCCAGCAGCGCCCAGACTAGAGTAAATGAG. The chain carries TRBV9 and TRBJ2-1, with D possibly matching TRBD2 (6 bases). The read ends 3 residues before the CDR3 terminus; that terminus is restored from the germline J gene. Germline CDR1 reads SGDLS; CDR2 reads YYNGEE. V shed 3 bases and J shed 7 bases, with 14 bases lying between them. The CDR3 is 14 amino acids.

Details on this clone: The CDR3 end falls 3 residues outside the read, so it is completed with the germline J gene. The chain has TRBV11-2 and TRBJ2-5; possible D gene TRBD2, 7 bases. CDR1 and CDR2 (germline): SGHAT, FQNNGV. V lost 5 bases to trimming and J lost 6 bases, with 19 bases between them. The CDR3 contains 15 residues. CDR3 amino acids: CASSPSGTTGKTQYF. The covered CDR3 bases are TGTGCCAGCAGCCCGTCCGGGACTACAGGGAAGACC. Full variable domain (rest looked up from reference TRBV11-2 and TRBJ2-5): EAGVAQSPRYKIIEKRQSVAFWCNPISGHATLYWYQQILGQGPKLLIQFQNNGVVDDSQLPKDRFSAERLKGVDSTLKIQPAKLEDSAVYLCASSPSGTTGKTQYFGPGTRLLVL.